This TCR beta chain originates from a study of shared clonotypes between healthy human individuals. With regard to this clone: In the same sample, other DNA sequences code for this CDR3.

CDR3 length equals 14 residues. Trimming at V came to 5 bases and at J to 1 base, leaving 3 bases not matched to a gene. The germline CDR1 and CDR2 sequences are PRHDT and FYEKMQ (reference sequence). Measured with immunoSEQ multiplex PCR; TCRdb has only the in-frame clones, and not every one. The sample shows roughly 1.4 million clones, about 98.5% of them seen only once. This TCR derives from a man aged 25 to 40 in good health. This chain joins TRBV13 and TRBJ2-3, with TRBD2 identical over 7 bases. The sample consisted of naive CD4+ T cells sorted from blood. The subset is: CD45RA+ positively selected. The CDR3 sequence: CASSPTSGTDTQYF. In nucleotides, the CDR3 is TGTGCCAGCAGCCCCACTAGCGGCACAGATACGCAGTATTTT.